The T cell receptor beta chain under discussion was sequenced for a study of CD4 T cells in relation to SARS-CoV-2 and coronaviruses. General study results and limits: Each donor contributed either pre-pandemic or post-infection samples, not both. Monoreactive clones expanded significantly more to SARS-CoV-2 than crossreactive clones did.

CDR3 length equals 14 residues. CDR1 is MDHEN, CDR2 SYDVKM, per germline. The J segment lost 4 bases and the V segment lost 5 bases, leaving 5 bases of the junction unmatched. TCRdb keeps only in-frame clones here, not all; method: immunoSEQ multiplex PCR. The sample yields more than 20,000 clones, more than 60% seen once. Of note for this clone: Its target is unknown.

Before the COVID-19 pandemic, during about 2010-2018, CD4+ T cells were taken from unexposed donors. Isolation of CD4+ T cells took place after less than twelve days in culture. The specimen sequenced was CD4+ T cells from PBMCs, cultured in vitro. The chain has TRBV28 and TRBJ2-7, with 10 bases lining up with TRBD1. The origin of this receptor is a human donor in good health. CDR3 sequence (DNA): TGTGCCAGCAGTCAGGGACAGGGGTGGTACGAGCAGTACTTC. It translates to CASSQGQGWYEQYF.